This T cell receptor beta chain was captured by sequencing in a study of T cell changes during pregnancy in multiple sclerosis. Sequencing was performed with immunoSEQ multiplex PCR; in TCRdb, only in-frame clones are kept and a portion is missing. The sample has tens of thousands of clones, around 93% seen once; the top ten hold approximately 0.69%. The germline V and J ends were trimmed by 0 bases and 5 bases, with 13 bases remaining between them. The CDR3 runs to 15 residues. Germline V gene sequence: CDR1 LGHNA, CDR2 YSLEER. This specimen was CD4+ T cells from peripheral blood mononuclear cells, taken after pregnancy. The chain couples TRBV4-3 to TRBJ1-1; D might be TRBD1 (6 bases). This TCR derives from a female donor with multiple sclerosis, enrolled in a pregnancy study. CDR3 DNA sequence: TGCGCCAGCAGCCAAGACAGGGCCAGGGGAACTGAAGCTTTCTTT. Amino acid sequence: CASSQDRARGTEAFF.